Listed here are 15 T cell receptor beta chains from one sample, sequenced in a study of blood T cell repertoires in COVID-19. Profiling relied on immunoSEQ multiplex PCR, and the TCRdb table lists in-frame clones only, not all of them. The table has 350,000 to 450,000 clones, around 85% seen once; the top ten hold roughly 3.7%. The specimen sequenced was peripheral blood. The receptors derive from a woman younger than 35 with acute or convalescent COVID-19.

This clone was seen just once. The chain is built from TRBV6-5 and TRBJ2-7, with 7 bases identical to TRBD1. The CDR3 length is 14 residues. Trimming took 7 bases from V and 0 from J; bases not matched to a gene: 6. Germline V gene data show CDR1 as MNHEY and CDR2 as SVGAGI. This CDR3 is CASTGQESSYEQYF. The CDR3, as DNA: TGTGCCAGCACTGGACAGGAGAGCTCCTACGAGCAGTACTTC.

The CDR3 coding sequence is TGTGCCAGCAGCCAAGTGGGAGGGACTGAAGCTTTCTTT. It is translated as CASSQVGGTEAFF. The rearrangement links TRBV14 to TRBJ1-1; D is undetermined. V lost 1 base to trimming and J lost 5 bases, with 8 bases between them. In germline, CDR1 is SGHDN, CDR2 FVKESK. This CDR3 is built from 13 residues.

The V and J genes are TRBV9 and TRBJ1-4; TRBD1 matches 7 bases. CDR3 length: 13 residues. V shed 3 bases and J 8 bases; nucleotides not matched to a gene: 4. Germline loops: CDR1 SGDLS, CDR2 YYNGEE. Written as DNA, the CDR3 is TGTGCCAGCAGCGGAAACAGGGGAGAAAAACTGTTTTTT. Protein product: CASSGNRGEKLFF. Drawing the rest from reference TRBV9 and TRBJ1-4, the complete variable domain is DSGVTQTPKHLITATGQRVTLRCSPRSGDLSVYWYQQSLDQGLQFLIQYYNGEERAKGNILERFSAQQFPDLHSELNLSSLELGDSALYFCASSGNRGEKLFFGSGTQLSVL.

The chain joins TRBV30 to TRBJ1-4, with D maybe TRBD1 (5 bases). There are 13 residues in the CDR3. Germline V gene lookup returns CDR1 GTSNPN and CDR2 SVGIG (reference sequence). V lost 6 bases, J lost 3 bases, and 11 bases lay in between. This chain's CDR3 is CACRRGANEKLFF. The DNA of the CDR3 is TGTGCCTGCCGGAGGGGAGCTAATGAAAAACTGTTTTTT.

The chain recombines TRBV6-4 with TRBJ2-3, with 9 bases that match TRBD2. Losses at the gene ends were 5 bases for V and 1 base for J; bases not matched to a gene: 1. CDR1 is MRHNA and CDR2 is SNTAGT in the germline V gene. This CDR3 is built from 14 residues. DNA of the CDR3: TGTGCCAGCAGTCCTAGCGGGGGCACAGATACGCAGTATTTT. Translating it yields CASSPSGGTDTQYF.

The rearrangement links TRBV14 to TRBJ2-5, with 10 nucleotides matching TRBD1. J gave up 4 bases and V 3 bases, and 11 bases lay outside the gene matches. CDR1 and CDR2 (germline): SGHDN, FVKESK. The CDR3 contains 17 residues. CDR3 amino acids: CASSQFSGTGAGETQYF. The CDR3 nucleotides read TGTGCCAGCAGCCAGTTCTCCGGGACAGGGGCCGGAGAGACCCAGTACTTC.

The chain combines TRBV5-1 with TRBJ1-6; D is uncertain. With 1 base removed from V and 9 bases from J, the gap between germline ends came to 14 bases. The CDR3 consists of 15 residues. Germline assignment: CDR1 SGHRS and CDR2 YFSETQ. The CDR3 is CASSLLAGLRSPLHF. The DNA of the CDR3 is TGCGCCAGCAGCTTGCTAGCTGGGTTACGTTCACCCCTCCACTTT.

The sample holds many counts of this clone. The chain recombines TRBV7-8 with TRBJ1-2, with D hard to call. V lost 3 bases to trimming and J lost 7 bases, with 12 bases between them. Per germline, CDR1 SGHVS and CDR2 FQNEAQ. The CDR3 loop spans 13 amino acids. The CDR3 coding sequence is TGTGCCAGCAGCTTCTCCGGGATCGGTGGCTACACCTTC. Translation: CASSFSGIGGYTF. Using reference TRBV7-8 and TRBJ1-2 for the parts outside the CDR3, the full variable domain is GAGVSQSPRYKVAKRGQDVALRCDPISGHVSLFWYQQALGQGPEFLTYFQNEAQLDKSGLPSDRFFAERPEGSVSTLKIQRTQQEDSAVYLCASSFSGIGGYTFGSGTRLTVV.

The chain joins TRBV2 to TRBJ1-1; D may be TRBD1 (6 bases). The CDR3 spans 14 residues. The germline V gene encodes CDR1 SNHLY and CDR2 FYNNEI. V lost 6 bases, J lost 1 base, and 12 bases lay in between. This chain's CDR3 is CASRVRGTNTEAFF. The CDR3 DNA reads as TGTGCCAGCAGAGTCAGGGGCACGAACACTGAAGCTTTCTTT.

This sequence joins TRBV28 and TRBJ1-1, with 10 bases aligning to TRBD1. This CDR3 spans 14 amino acids. The V gene end was trimmed by 4 bases and the J gene end by 6 bases; junction bases not matched to a gene: 5. The V gene's germline CDR1 is MDHEN and CDR2 SYDVKM. The chain's CDR3 is CASSSSGQGAEAFF. The DNA for the CDR3 is TGTGCCAGCAGTTCCTCCGGACAGGGGGCTGAAGCTTTCTTT.

The chain is built from TRBV19 and TRBJ1-1; D not resolved. The CDR3 covers 13 residues. With 3 bases removed from V and 4 bases from J, the gap between germline ends came to 9 bases. The germline V gene has CDR1 LNHDA and CDR2 SQIVND (reference sequence). CDR3 DNA: TGTGCCAGTAGTATTCTGGCGGGCACTGAAGCTTTCTTT. It translates to CASSILAGTEAFF.

V usage is TRBV18 and J usage is TRBJ2-2; 11 bases map to TRBD2. From germline, CDR1 is KGHSH and CDR2 LQKENI. The CDR3 consists of 17 residues. Unmatched junction bases numbered 6, after V lost 4 bases and J lost 2 bases. CDR3 DNA: TGTGCCAGCTCACAAATTGGGACTAGCGGAAACACCGGGGAGCTGTTTTTT. It is translated as CASSQIGTSGNTGELFF.

The V call is TRBV4-1, the J call TRBJ2-2, with TRBD1 matching 11 bases. The germline gives CDR1 MGHRA, CDR2 YSYEKL. V lost 4 bases, J lost 5 bases, and 6 bases stayed unmatched. The CDR3 has 16 amino acids. For the CDR3, the DNA is TGCGCCAGCAGCCCTTCCGGGACAGGGGGGACCGGGGAGCTGTTTTTT. It is translated as CASSPSGTGGTGELFF.

The V gene is TRBV18, the J gene TRBJ1-4; 10 bases match TRBD1. V was pared by 10 bases and J by 0 bases, with 5 bases of the junction left unmatched. CDR3 length equals 15 residues. Germline-derived CDR1 and CDR2 are KGHSH and LQKENI. CDR3 DNA sequence: TGTGCCACCAGACAGGGGGCCTCAACTAATGAAAAACTGTTTTTT. This gives the protein CATRQGASTNEKLFF.

This chain links TRBV19 with TRBJ2-7; maybe TRBD2 (6 bases). The CDR3 totals 12 residues. Germline V gene sequence: CDR1 LNHDA, CDR2 SQIVND (reference sequence). The ends were cut back, 7 bases at V and 2 bases at J, with 9 bases in the middle. Here the CDR3 DNA reads TGTGCCAGTAAGTCGGGGGCCTACGAGCAGTACTTC. Amino acid sequence: CASKSGAYEQYF.